Included here is one T cell receptor beta chain sequence, with context. Many counts were recorded for this clonotype. The clone's antigen remains unknown. The record has no base qualities; no much larger clone is one base away. V drops 5 bases and J drops 5 bases, leaving 12 bases in between. The CDR3 covers 14 residues, taking in both the cysteine and the phenylalanine. Only CDR3 DNA is held: 42 bases, read in frame from base 1. As encoded in the germline V gene, CDR1 is SGHTA while CDR2 is FQGTGA. The data derive from a study of T cells in Graves' hyperthyroidism and ophthalmopathy (dated by TCRdb to the late 2010s). About the investigation overall: To identify distinguishing TCR V-J signatures, a discovery cohort of 100 or so patients was used, comprising some 43 with Graves' ophthalmopathy and some 60 with stable Graves' hyperthyroidism. An independent validation cohort of about 20 hyperthyroidism patients and over 15 patients who later progressed to ophthalmopathy tested prospective prediction of ophthalmopathy. The approximately 100 discovery patients were divided at random into training and test sets in a 7:3 ratio. In about 6 Graves' hyperthyroidism patients, the study also compared T-cell repertoires from thyroid tissue with T-cell repertoires from blood. After blood sampling, hyperthyroidism patients were treated with methimazole at a starting dose of 30 mg daily, and ophthalmopathy patients were treated with high-dose intravenous methylprednisolone. TCR Vbeta CDR3 sequencing of some 140 peripheral blood samples (roughly 43 ophthalmopathy, roughly 72 hyperthyroidism and approximately 17 progressor patients) is reported in the paper. Here is what the overall study found, with its caveats: In validation, progression to ophthalmopathy was predicted by the model with 70.59% sensitivity and 72.22% specificity, a median of around 6.5 months before onset. Sample size was not statistically predetermined, and investigators were not blinded to group allocation. A model built on a 13 V-J signature distinguished ophthalmopathy from stable hyperthyroidism, reaching 87.88% sensitivity and around 81% specificity in cross-validation and 80%/75% in testing. Most expanded thyroid clonotypes (frequency above 0.001) were also found in blood, which suggests that blood repertoires may mirror thyroid immune responses.

Amplification of TCR beta CDR3 regions was carried out from RNA transcripts. A first-round RT-PCR of the TCR CDR3 used the HTBI primer set with the Qiagen OneStep RT-PCR kit. Libraries were constructed in a second round of multiplex PCR, after which size selection and purification were performed. Paired-end sequencing of the libraries was performed with 100 bp reads on an Illumina HiSeq2000. In the original analysis: Raw data were processed with SOAPnuke, discarding reads with adapters, uncalled bases, mean Phred below 15, or no exact constant-primer or identifier match. COPE v1.2.5 was used to merge high-quality paired reads, and clonotypes were defined as unique nucleotide sequences. MiTCR v1.1 was used to align the clonotypes against IMGT TRBV, TRBD and TRBJ reference segments. The analysis included only V-J combinations with a frequency above 0.0001, which together covered roughly 99% of the repertoires. The TCS score was defined as F50 (clonal expansion) divided by E x V (chaos), with BLOSUM62-based TCRdist calculated between CDR3 peptides within each V-J. Welch's t-statistics and random forest reduced roughly 500 V-J features to 10 to 15, which were used in a naive Bayes classifier (R e1071). Thyroid-blood repertoire similarity was quantified with the Morisita-Horn index. The public reads were quality trimmed at Q25 with fastp and then assembled into clones with MiXCR by TCRdb, keeping productive beta chains. Rows are unified per CDR3 protein, each entry keeping the most common DNA and genes. These V and J calls originate from TCRdb's pipeline instead of the authors' own analysis. This sample lists 530,000 or so distinct CDR3 sequences; about 43% were detected once. The top ten hold about 7.8% of the sample.

Stable Graves' hyperthyroidism was defined as no progression to ophthalmopathy during 18 months of follow-up. Hyperthyroidism patients were aged 18 to 65 years and newly diagnosed, with disease duration of less than 2 months. Patients with uncontrolled infections, other autoimmune diseases, pregnancy or lactation were excluded. Diagnoses relied on clinical symptoms, serum thyroxine and TRAb, thyroid ultrasound and orbital computed tomography. Total RNA was extracted using Trizol reagent, and RNA quality was assessed on an Agilent 2100 Bioanalyzer. The clonotype comes from a young woman with Graves' hyperthyroidism. The sequence is built from TRBV7-3 and TRBJ2-2; no D segment can be confidently identified. The sample taken for sequencing was peripheral blood or thyroid tissue (not recorded which). The CDR3 region reads CASSPGSSTGELFF. The nucleotide sequence is TGTGCCAGCAGCCCCGGGTCTAGTACCGGGGAGCTGTTTTTT.